A single sample gave rise to the 23 T cell receptor beta chains below, sequenced in a study of blood T cell repertoires in COVID-19. This table comes from immunoSEQ multiplex PCR, and its TCRdb copy is limited to in-frame clones, with some not included. The sample contains about 110,000 clones, about 85% of which appear only once. The specimen was peripheral blood. The receptors shown here come from a man aged 45-60 years with acute or convalescent COVID-19.

The chain recombines TRBV5-1 with TRBJ2-3, with 8 positions matching TRBD1. With 4 bases clipped from V and 3 bases from J, the junction kept 10 bases outside the gene matches. The CDR3 consists of 16 residues. Germline V gene lookup returns CDR1 SGHRS and CDR2 YFSETQ. CDR3 sequence: CASSRSTGGVTDTQYF. The CDR3 DNA reads as TGCGCCAGCAGCCGTTCTACAGGGGGAGTAACAGATACGCAGTATTTT.

The chain recombines TRBV5-1 with TRBJ1-3; the D gene is possibly TRBD1 (6 bases). Germline CDR1 SGHRS, CDR2 YFSETQ. V lost 1 base, J lost 0 bases, and 11 bases lay in between. The CDR3 runs 16 residues. CDR3 region: CASSLTGLGSGNTIYF. The CDR3 nucleotides are TGCGCCAGCAGCTTGACAGGGTTGGGCTCTGGAAACACCATATATTTT.

The chain uses TRBV30 and TRBJ1-5, with 7 bases identical to TRBD1. With V trimmed by 7 bases and J by 6 bases, 6 bases remained unmatched. The germline CDR1 and CDR2 sequences are GTSNPN and SVGIG (reference sequence). CDR3 size: 12 residues. CDR3 residues: CAYDRDGQPQHF. CDR3 sequence (DNA): TGTGCCTACGACAGGGACGGTCAGCCCCAGCATTTT.

The chain uses TRBV24-1 and TRBJ1-5, with 9 bases aligning to TRBD1. V lost 3 bases to trimming and J lost 11 bases; unmatched junction nucleotides: 16. The germline gives CDR1 KGHDR, CDR2 SFDVKD. There are 17 residues in the CDR3. CDR3 protein: CATSDVSTGGPAVAQHF. Here the CDR3 DNA reads TGTGCCACCAGTGATGTATCTACAGGGGGCCCCGCCGTGGCCCAGCATTTT.

The chain carries TRBV10-1 and TRBJ2-5; tentatively, D is TRBD2 (5 bases). Germline CDR1 WNHNN, CDR2 SYGVQD (reference sequence). The V end lost 0 bases, the J end lost 5 bases, and 13 bases lay between the germline ends. CDR3 length: 15 residues. As DNA, the CDR3 is TGCGCCAGCAGTGAGTCGGGGAGTGGATCGGAGACCCAGTACTTC. Translated: CASSESGSGSETQYF.

The V and J genes are TRBV27 and TRBJ1-2; 9 bases map to TRBD1. The V and J ends lost 6 bases and 0 bases, in that order; junction bases with no gene match: 14. Germline V gives CDR1 MNHEY, CDR2 SMNVEV (reference sequence). The CDR3 extends over 18 amino acids. The CDR3 DNA sequence: TGTGCCAGCAGAACTATCGCGGGACAGGGTCCCCCTAACTATGGCTACACCTTC. This gives the protein CASRTIAGQGPPNYGYTF.

This chain links TRBV12-5 with TRBJ2-3; 9 bases map to TRBD1. Germline V CDR1 and CDR2: LGHNT, FRNRAP. With 5 bases clipped from V and 4 bases from J, the junction kept 10 bases outside the gene matches. CDR3 length: 16 residues. As DNA, the CDR3 is TGTGCTAGTGGTCCGATCCGGGACAGGGTATCAGATACGCAGTATTTT. Protein: CASGPIRDRVSDTQYF.

The chain recombines TRBV6-5 with TRBJ2-1; no reliable D call. The germline CDR1 and CDR2 sequences are MNHEY and SVGAGI. This CDR3 contains 14 residues. Trimming cost V 4 bases and J 2 bases, with 9 bases left between them. CDR3 residues: CASSFRMPYNEQFF. The CDR3 coding sequence is TGTGCCAGCAGTTTCAGGATGCCCTACAATGAGCAGTTCTTC.

The chain links TRBV6-5 to TRBJ1-2; D is perhaps TRBD1 (6 bases). The CDR3 has 14 amino acids. V shed 6 bases and J shed 3 bases, with 14 bases lying between them. Germline V gene data show CDR1 as MNHEY and CDR2 as SVGAGI. In nucleotides, the CDR3 is TGTGCCAGCAGCGCTCAGGGGTCCTACTATGGCTACACCTTC. Translated, it gives CASSAQGSYYGYTF.

The chain couples TRBV30 to TRBJ1-1; no firm D call. Germline lookup yields CDR1 GTSNPN and CDR2 SVGIG (reference sequence). Trimming removed 3 bases at V and 1 base at J, with 9 bases between. This CDR3 region has 13 residues. The CDR3 reads CAWRTPGNTEAFF. CDR3 in DNA: TGTGCCTGGAGAACCCCAGGGAACACTGAAGCTTTCTTT.

The genes are TRBV19 and TRBJ2-2, with 7 positions matching TRBD1. CDR1 is LNHDA, CDR2 SQIVND, per germline (reference sequence). Losses at the gene ends were 6 bases for V and 3 bases for J; bases not matched to a gene: 13. The CDR3 loop spans 17 amino acids. The CDR3 region is CASRDLDRYGDTGELFF. The CDR3 DNA sequence: TGTGCCAGTAGAGACTTGGACAGGTACGGAGACACCGGGGAGCTGTTTTTT.

The genes are TRBV5-6 and TRBJ2-1, with D uncertain. This CDR3 is 16 amino acids long. Germline V gene sequence: CDR1 SGHDT, CDR2 YYEEEE. Trimming took off 2 bases at V and 0 bases at J, with 12 bases between the two ends. CDR3 amino acids: CASSFPAVSSYNEQFF. The CDR3 DNA reads TGTGCCAGCAGCTTTCCGGCGGTGAGCTCCTACAATGAGCAGTTCTTC.

The chain has TRBV9 and TRBJ1-2; 7 nucleotides match TRBD1. The length of the CDR3 is 16 residues. Germline trimming cut 0 bases from V and 4 bases from J; bases unmatched to any gene: 9. CDR1 and CDR2 (germline): SGDLS, YYNGEE. In DNA form, the CDR3 reads TGTGCCAGCAGCGTAGCAGGGGGAGGCTCTTTCTATGGCTACACCTTC. Encoded protein: CASSVAGGGSFYGYTF.

V usage is TRBV5-1 and J usage is TRBJ2-1; TRBD2 aligns across 12 bases. The CDR3 length is 16 residues. Germline V gives CDR1 SGHRS, CDR2 YFSETQ. Germline trimming cut 3 bases from V and 15 bases from J; bases unmatched to any gene: 16. The CDR3 sequence is CASSWRSLAGGNRLFF. CDR3 in DNA: TGCGCCAGCAGCTGGCGGTCACTAGCGGGAGGAAATAGGCTGTTCTTC.

The chain has TRBV28 and TRBJ2-2, with 12 bases aligning to TRBD2. V trimming: 7 bases; J trimming: 3 bases; junction bases outside the gene matches: 12. Germline lookup yields CDR1 MDHEN and CDR2 SYDVKM. The CDR3 is made up of 18 amino acids. Written as DNA, the CDR3 is TGTGCCAGCACCCAGAGGACTAGCGGGACCCGGGACACCGGGGAGCTGTTTTTT. Protein sequence: CASTQRTSGTRDTGELFF.

The chain has TRBV11-1 and TRBJ2-7; 12 positions match TRBD1. Trimming removed 2 bases from V and 6 bases from J; junction bases left unmatched: 5. Germline assignment: CDR1 SGHAT and CDR2 FQDESV (reference sequence). The CDR3 totals 15 residues. The CDR3 sequence is CASSLTGTGGIEQYF. The CDR3 nucleotides are TGTGCCAGCAGCTTAACCGGGACAGGGGGCATCGAGCAGTACTTC.

This clone was counted between two and nine times. The chain recombines TRBV2 with TRBJ2-5; D is unresolved. Trimming removed 3 bases at V and 5 bases at J, with 7 bases between. The CDR3 length is 12 residues. The V gene's germline CDR1 is SNHLY and CDR2 FYNNEI. The CDR3 nucleotides are TGTGCCAGCAGTGATGAGGAGGAGACCCAGTACTTC. It specifies CASSDEEETQYF.

This chain connects TRBV27 to TRBJ1-6; TRBD1 might be the D (5 bases). Germline loops: CDR1 MNHEY, CDR2 SMNVEV (reference sequence). This CDR3 spans 14 amino acids. V lost 2 bases to trimming and J lost 7 bases, with 9 bases between them. The CDR3 loop reads CASSLTGVNSPLHF. The CDR3 DNA sequence: TGTGCCAGCAGTTTAACAGGCGTGAATTCACCCCTCCACTTT.

V is TRBV5-1 and J is TRBJ2-1; 12 nucleotides align to TRBD2. From germline, CDR1 is SGHRS and CDR2 YFSETQ. Trimming took 0 bases from V and 13 from J; bases not matched to a gene: 5. This CDR3 spans 14 amino acids. The CDR3 region has the DNA TGCGCCAGCAGCTTGGGGACTAGCGGGGAGAAACAGTTCTTC. Translated, it gives CASSLGTSGEKQFF.

The chain recombines TRBV4-1 with TRBJ1-4, with D maybe TRBD1 (5 bases). With 0 bases removed from V and 7 bases from J, the gap between germline ends came to 12 bases. CDR1 and CDR2 from the germline V gene are MGHRA and YSYEKL. This CDR3 is built from 15 residues. The DNA for the CDR3 is TGCGCCAGCAGCCAAGATGGAGGAGGGGCTGAAAAACTGTTTTTT. Protein product: CASSQDGGGAEKLFF.

J is TRBJ1-2 and V is TRBV6-5; D perhaps matches TRBD1 (6 bases). Trimming took off 0 bases at V and 5 bases at J, with 13 bases between the two ends. Germline lookup yields CDR1 MNHEY and CDR2 SVGAGI. The CDR3 covers 15 residues. The CDR3 loop reads CASSYSPTGLYGYTF. In DNA, the CDR3 is TGTGCCAGCAGTTACTCCCCGACAGGCCTTTATGGCTACACCTTC.

This sequence joins TRBV7-9 and TRBJ2-5; D remains unclear. Germline-derived CDR1 and CDR2 are SEHNR and FQNEAQ (reference sequence). The V end lost 1 base, the J end lost 3 bases, and 15 bases lay between the germline ends. This CDR3 is built from 16 residues. In nucleotides, the CDR3 is TGTGCCAGCAGCTTAGGTACAGCAAGGCCCAAAGAGACCCAGTACTTC. Encoded protein: CASSLGTARPKETQYF.

V usage is TRBV3-1 (or the pseudogene TRBV3-2) and J usage is TRBJ1-5; D gene ambiguous. Germline-derived CDR1 and CDR2 are LGHDT and YNNKEL (reference sequence). The CDR3 length is 13 residues. V dropped 5 bases and J dropped 4 bases, with 9 bases sitting between them. The CDR3 spells CASSTPGNQPQHF. The CDR3 bases are TGTGCCAGCAGCACCCCCGGTAATCAGCCCCAGCATTTT.